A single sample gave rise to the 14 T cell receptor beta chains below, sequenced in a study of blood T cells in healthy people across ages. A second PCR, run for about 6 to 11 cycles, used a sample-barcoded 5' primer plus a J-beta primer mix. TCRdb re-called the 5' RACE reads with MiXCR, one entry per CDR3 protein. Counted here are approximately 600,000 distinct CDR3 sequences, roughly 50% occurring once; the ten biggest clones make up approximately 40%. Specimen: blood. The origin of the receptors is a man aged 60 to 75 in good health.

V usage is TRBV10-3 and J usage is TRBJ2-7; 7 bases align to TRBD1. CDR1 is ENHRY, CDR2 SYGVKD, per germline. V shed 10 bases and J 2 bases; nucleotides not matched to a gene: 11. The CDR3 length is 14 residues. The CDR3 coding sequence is TGTGCCACGTCCCGGGACAGAGTACCCTACGAGCAGTACTTC. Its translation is CATSRDRVPYEQYF.

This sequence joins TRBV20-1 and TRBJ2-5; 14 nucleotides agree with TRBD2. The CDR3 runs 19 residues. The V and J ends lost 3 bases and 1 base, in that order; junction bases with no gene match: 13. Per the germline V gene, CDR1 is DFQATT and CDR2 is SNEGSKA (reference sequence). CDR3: CSASEGRLAGGVLQETQYF. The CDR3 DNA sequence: TGCAGTGCTAGCGAAGGGCGACTAGCGGGGGGGGTGCTCCAAGAGACCCAGTACTTC.

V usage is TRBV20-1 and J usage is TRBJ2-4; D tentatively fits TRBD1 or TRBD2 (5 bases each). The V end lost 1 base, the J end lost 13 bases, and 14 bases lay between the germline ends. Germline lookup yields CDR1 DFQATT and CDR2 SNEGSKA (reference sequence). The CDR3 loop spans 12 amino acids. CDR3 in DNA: TGCAGTGCTAGAGCAGCCTCGAGGGACCAGTACTTC. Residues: CSARAASRDQYF.

DNA of the CDR3: TGCAGCGTTGGGGGGTTATACGAGCAGTACTTC. Translating it yields CSVGGLYEQYF. The genes are TRBV29-1 and TRBJ2-7, with D possibly called TRBD1 or TRBD2 (5 bases each). V was clipped by 4 bases and J by 4 bases, with 8 bases between them. This CDR3 contains 11 residues. CDR1 is SQVTM, CDR2 ANQGSEA, per germline.

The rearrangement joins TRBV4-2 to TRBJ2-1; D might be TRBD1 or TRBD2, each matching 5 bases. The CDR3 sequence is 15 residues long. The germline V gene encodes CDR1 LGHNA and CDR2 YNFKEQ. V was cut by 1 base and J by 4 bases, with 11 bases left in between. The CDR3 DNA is TGTGCCAGCAGCCAAGCTCGACAGCGGTACAATGAGCAGTTCTTC. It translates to CASSQARQRYNEQFF.

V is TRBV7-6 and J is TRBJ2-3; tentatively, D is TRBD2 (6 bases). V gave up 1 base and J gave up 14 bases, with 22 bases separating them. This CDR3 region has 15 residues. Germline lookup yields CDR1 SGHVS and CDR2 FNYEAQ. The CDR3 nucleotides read TGTGCCAGCAGCTTAGTAGGGCGACTAGTTCCGGAGGTGTATTTT. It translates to CASSLVGRLVPEVYF. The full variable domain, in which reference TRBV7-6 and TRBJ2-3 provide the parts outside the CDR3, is GAGVSQSPRYKVTKRGQDVALRCDPISGHVSLYWYRQALGQGPEFLTYFNYEAQQDKSGLPNDRFSAERPEGSISTLTIQRTEQRDSAMYRCASSLVGRLVPEVYFGPGTRLTVL.

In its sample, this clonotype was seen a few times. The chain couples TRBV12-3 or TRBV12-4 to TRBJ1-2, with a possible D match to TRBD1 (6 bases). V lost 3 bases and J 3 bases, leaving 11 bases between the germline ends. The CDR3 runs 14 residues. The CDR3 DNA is TGTGCCAGCAGTTTTGGGGGCATAGACTATGGCTACACCTTC. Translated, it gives CASSFGGIDYGYTF.

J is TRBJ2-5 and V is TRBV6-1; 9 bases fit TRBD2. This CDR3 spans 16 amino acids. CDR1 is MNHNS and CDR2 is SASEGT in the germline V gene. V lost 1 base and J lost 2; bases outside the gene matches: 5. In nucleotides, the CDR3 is TGTGCCAGCAGTGAAGGTAGAGCGGGGGGACAAGAGACCCAGTACTTC. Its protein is CASSEGRAGGQETQYF.

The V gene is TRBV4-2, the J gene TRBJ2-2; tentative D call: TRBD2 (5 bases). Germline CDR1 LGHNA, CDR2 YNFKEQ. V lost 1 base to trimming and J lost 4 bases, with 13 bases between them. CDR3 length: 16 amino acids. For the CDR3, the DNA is TGTGCCAGCAGCCAAGGCATGAGGGTGAGCACCGGGGAGCTGTTTTTT. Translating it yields CASSQGMRVSTGELFF.

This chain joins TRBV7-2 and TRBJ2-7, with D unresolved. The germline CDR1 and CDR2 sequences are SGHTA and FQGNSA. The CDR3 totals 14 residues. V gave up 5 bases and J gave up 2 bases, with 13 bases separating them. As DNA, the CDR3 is TGTGCCAGCAGCAGCCAGCTGGGTCCCTACGAGCAGTACTTC. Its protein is CASSSQLGPYEQYF.

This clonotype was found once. The CDR3 loop reads CASSLYRGGTDTQYF. The CDR3 DNA sequence: TGTGCCAGCAGCTTATACAGGGGTGGCACAGATACGCAGTATTTT. The chain carries TRBV7-2 and TRBJ2-3, with 7 bases lining up with TRBD1. The CDR3 loop spans 15 amino acids. V dropped 2 bases and J dropped 1; count of bases not matched to a gene: 3. Per the germline V gene, CDR1 is SGHTA and CDR2 is FQGNSA. Using reference TRBV7-2 and TRBJ2-3 for the parts outside the CDR3, the full variable domain is GAGVSQSPSNKVTEKGKDVELRCDPISGHTALYWYRQSLGQGLEFLIYFQGNSAPDKSGLPSDRFSAERTGGSVSTLTIQRTQQEDSAVYLCASSLYRGGTDTQYFGPGTRLTVL.

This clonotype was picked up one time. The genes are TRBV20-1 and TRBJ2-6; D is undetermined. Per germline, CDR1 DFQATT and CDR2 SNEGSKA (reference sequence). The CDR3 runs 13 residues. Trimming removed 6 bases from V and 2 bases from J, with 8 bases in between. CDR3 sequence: CSAQAPGANVLTF. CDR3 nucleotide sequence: TGCAGTGCCCAAGCTCCTGGGGCCAACGTCCTGACTTTC.

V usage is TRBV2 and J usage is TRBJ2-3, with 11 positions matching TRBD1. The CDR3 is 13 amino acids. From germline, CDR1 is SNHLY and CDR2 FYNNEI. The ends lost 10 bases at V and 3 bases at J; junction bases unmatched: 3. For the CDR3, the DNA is TGTGCCAACCGGGACAGGGGGACAGATACGCAGTATTTT. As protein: CANRDRGTDTQYF.

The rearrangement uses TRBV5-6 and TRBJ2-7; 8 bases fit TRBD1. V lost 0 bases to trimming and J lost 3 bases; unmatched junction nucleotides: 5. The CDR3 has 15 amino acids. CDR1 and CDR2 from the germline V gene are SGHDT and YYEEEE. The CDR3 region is CASSLGGGTGYEQYF. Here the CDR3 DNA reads TGTGCCAGCAGCTTGGGGGGTGGGACAGGCTACGAGCAGTACTTC.